This TCR beta chain comes out of a study of T cell changes during pregnancy in multiple sclerosis. Germline V gene sequence: CDR1 SGDLS, CDR2 YYNGEE. This CDR3 is 20 amino acids long. V was pared by 0 bases and J by 2 bases, with 18 bases of the junction left unmatched. Libraries were prepared by immunoSEQ multiplex PCR; TCRdb keeps only in-frame clonotypes and omits some of them. Of tens of thousands of clones listed, 85% to 95% are singletons. Sequenced material: peripheral blood, taken in the third trimester of pregnancy. This chain uses TRBV9 with TRBJ2-3, with TRBD2 identical over 7 bases. The receptor was derived from a female donor with multiple sclerosis, enrolled in a pregnancy study. CDR3 region: CASSVEGWGLAEVNTDTQYF. The DNA of the CDR3 is TGTGCCAGCAGCGTAGAGGGCTGGGGTCTAGCGGAAGTCAACACAGATACGCAGTATTTT.